This T cell receptor beta chain was identified during a study of cytomegalovirus exposure and HLA in healthy donors. About the study: A subsequent analysis stated that the 120 validation repertoires were run on the same platform as the roughly 670 first-cohort repertoires. Study-wide points: Many donors shared some public TCRs, even though most TCR sequences were rare. The CMV antigen specificity of a few CMV-associated chains was confirmed through in vitro analysis. It was approximately 170 TCR beta chains that were listed as cytomegalovirus-associated.

Repertoires were generated with immunoSEQ multiplex PCR, while TCRdb's copy carries only in-frame clones and drops some. The sample contains fewer than 150,000 clones, roughly 88% of which appear only once. Notes on this clone: Its specificity is unknown.

V lost 7 bases, J lost 0 bases, and 3 bases stayed unmatched. Germline lookup yields CDR1 MNHNS and CDR2 SASEGT. This CDR3 comprises 15 residues. Sample: PBMCs. V usage is TRBV6-1 and J usage is TRBJ2-1; 10 bases map to TRBD2. This receptor was identified in a man between 18 and 29 years old in good health and CMV-seronegative. The CDR3 DNA sequence: TGTGCCAGCACCAGCGGGGGGGCCTCCTACAATGAGCAGTTCTTC. Its protein is CASTSGGASYNEQFF.